This entry concerns a single T cell receptor (beta chain). Its specificity is not known. These data originate in a study of regulatory dendritic cells for organ transplantation. Notes on the study in general: Memory CD8+ clonal expansion seemed more limited with regulatory than mature dendritic cells. Of resting T cell subsets, memory CD8+ had the most alloreactive clonotypes. Alloreactive memory CD8+ T cell pools varied considerably between individuals.

CDR1 and CDR2 from the germline V gene are ENHRY and SYGVKD. V was pared by 6 bases and J by 5 bases, with 9 bases of the junction left unmatched. The CDR3 extends over 15 amino acids. Memory T cells were CD45RO+, naive were CD45RA+, sorted by FACS. Produced via immunoSEQ multiplex PCR; TCRdb's table is partial and in-frame only. The sample includes under 40,000 clones, about 89% of them seen just once. Input material: naive CD8+ T cells from blood. Subset denoted: CD45RA+ naive T cells. The TCR comes from a human donor in good health. V usage is TRBV10-3 and J usage is TRBJ1-1; 10 bases align to TRBD1. CDR3 DNA: TGTGCCATCAGGCGAGGACAGGGGGGCGATACTGAAGCTTTCTTT. Its protein product is CAIRRGQGGDTEAFF.